This T cell receptor beta chain was profiled in a study of blood T cell repertoires in COVID-19. Background on the study: Acute and convalescent COVID-19 samples came from the United States, Italy and Spain. T cells, B-cell-depleted T cells, or PBMCs provided the cDNA or gDNA that served as material.

This CDR3 region has 13 residues. The V end lost 3 bases, the J end lost 0 bases, and 5 bases lay between the germline ends. TCRdb's copy holds only in-frame clones and misses some; the assay was immunoSEQ multiplex PCR. The data contain 45,000 to 55,000 clones, over 75% of them singletons. The sequence was collected from an older man with COVID-19, enrolled during active disease. The specimen sequenced was peripheral blood. The chain carries TRBV12-3 or TRBV12-4 and TRBJ2-5; unclear D gene. CDR3 protein: CASSLSYQETQYF. CDR3 DNA: TGTGCCAGCAGTTTGTCTTACCAAGAGACCCAGTACTTC.